The clone carrying this TCR beta chain was picked up a small number of times. Trimming pared 0 bases from V and 8 bases from J, leaving 16 bases between. Germline CDR1 is SGHDN and CDR2 is FVKESK. CDR3 length equals 15 residues. Generated by immunoSEQ multiplex PCR, the TCRdb table keeps only in-frame clones and is missing some. The sample carries some 8,300 clones, 82% recorded once. The data derive from a study of follicular helper T cells after annual influenza vaccination. Specified time point: 2014-2015 season, pre-vaccination. The input for sequencing was CXCR5+ CD38- circulating T follicular helper cells from blood, taken on the day of influenza vaccination. As to subset: circulating Tfh, non-naive CD4+CXCR5+PD-1+ (ICOS+CD38+ or ICOS-CD38-). The TCR originated in an adult who received the influenza vaccine. The chain couples TRBV14 to TRBJ1-2; no definite D call. DNA of the CDR3: TGTGCCAGCAGCCAAGATCAATTAACCAGTGGAGGCTACACCTTC. Amino acids: CASSQDQLTSGGYTF.